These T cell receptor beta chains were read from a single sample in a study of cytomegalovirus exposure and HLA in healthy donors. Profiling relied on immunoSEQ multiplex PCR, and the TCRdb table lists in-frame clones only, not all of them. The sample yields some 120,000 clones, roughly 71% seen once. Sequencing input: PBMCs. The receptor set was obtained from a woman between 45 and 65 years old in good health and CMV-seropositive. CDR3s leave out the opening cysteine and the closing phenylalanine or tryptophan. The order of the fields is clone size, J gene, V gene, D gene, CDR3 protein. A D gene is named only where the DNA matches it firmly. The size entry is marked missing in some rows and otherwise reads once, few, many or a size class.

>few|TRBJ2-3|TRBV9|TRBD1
ASSGGTGTGRGTDTQY
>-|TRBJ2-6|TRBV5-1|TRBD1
ASSLDGTGNSGANVLT
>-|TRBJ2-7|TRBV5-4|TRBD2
ASRDGGTSIGYEQY
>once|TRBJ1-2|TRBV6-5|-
ASSYSSRNYGYT
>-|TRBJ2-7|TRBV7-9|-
SSSFSSYEQY
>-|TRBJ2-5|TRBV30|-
AWSVLRQALRETQY
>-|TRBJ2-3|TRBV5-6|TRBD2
ASSLRLAGVTDTQY
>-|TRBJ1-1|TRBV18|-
ATSLRENTEAF
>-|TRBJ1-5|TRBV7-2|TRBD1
ASSLGQGLPPQH
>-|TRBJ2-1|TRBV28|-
ASSSSTVVYNEQF
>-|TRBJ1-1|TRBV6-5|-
ASSGWDVAEAF
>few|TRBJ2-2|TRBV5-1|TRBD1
ASSPDRGAGELF
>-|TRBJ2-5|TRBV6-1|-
ASTSGRGPQETQY
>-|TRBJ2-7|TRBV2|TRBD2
ASSQFSGTNPQY
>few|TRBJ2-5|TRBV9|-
ASSEESQETQY
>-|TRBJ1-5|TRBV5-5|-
ASSPRDNNQPQH
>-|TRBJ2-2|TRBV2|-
ASSIEQMNTGELF
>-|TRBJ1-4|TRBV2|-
ASTAANEKLF
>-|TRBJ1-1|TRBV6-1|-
ASSDQTGHPRAAF
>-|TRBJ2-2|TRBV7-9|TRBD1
ASIRDSNTGELF
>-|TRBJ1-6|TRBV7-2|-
ASSSQGAYNSPLH